This T cell receptor beta chain was documented in a study of response to subunit inactivated influenza vaccine. Study-wide results and caveats: It was the authors' suggestion that each seasonal influenza vaccination recruits few new T cells.

One entry per CDR3 protein results from TCRdb running MiXCR on the RT-PCR reads. The table has approximately 520,000 distinct CDR3 sequences, around 25% seen once. Comments on this clonotype: The antigen is not known.

V lost 0 bases and J lost 2, with 9 bases in between. There are 14 residues in the CDR3. In germline, CDR1 is DFQATT, CDR2 SNEGSKA (reference sequence). The chain uses TRBV20-1 and TRBJ2-3; D not resolved. The sample consisted of CD4+ T cells sorted from PBMCs, taken less than 6 days after vaccination. This clonotype originated in a man between 50 and 59 years old who received an inactivated influenza vaccine. CDR3 nucleotides: TGCAGTGCTAGAGATGCCGGACCCACAGATACGCAGTATTTT. This sequence encodes CSARDAGPTDTQYF.